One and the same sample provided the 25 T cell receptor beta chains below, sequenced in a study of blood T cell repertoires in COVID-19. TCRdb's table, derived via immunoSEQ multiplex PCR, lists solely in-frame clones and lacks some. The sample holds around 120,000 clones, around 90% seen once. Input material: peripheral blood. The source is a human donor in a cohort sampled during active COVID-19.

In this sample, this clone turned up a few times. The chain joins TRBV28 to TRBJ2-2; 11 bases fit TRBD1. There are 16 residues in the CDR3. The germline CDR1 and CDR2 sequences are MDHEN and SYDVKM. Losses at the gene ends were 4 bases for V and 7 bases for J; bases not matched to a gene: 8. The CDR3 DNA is TGTGCCAGCAGTTATCTAGGACAGGGGGCCAGCGGGGAGCTGTTTTTT. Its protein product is CASSYLGQGASGELFF.

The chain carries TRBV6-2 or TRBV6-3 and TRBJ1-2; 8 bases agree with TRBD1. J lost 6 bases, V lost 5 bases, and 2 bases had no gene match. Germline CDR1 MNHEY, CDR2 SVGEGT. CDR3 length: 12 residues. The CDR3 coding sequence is TGTGCCAGCAGTCAGACAGGGGATGGCTACACCTTC. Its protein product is CASSQTGDGYTF.

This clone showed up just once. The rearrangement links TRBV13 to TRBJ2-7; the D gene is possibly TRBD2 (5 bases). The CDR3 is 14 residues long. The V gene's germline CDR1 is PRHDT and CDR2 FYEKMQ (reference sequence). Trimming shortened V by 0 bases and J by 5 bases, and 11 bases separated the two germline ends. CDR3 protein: CASSLGGNIDEQYF. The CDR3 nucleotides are TGTGCCAGCAGCTTAGGCGGGAATATTGACGAGCAGTACTTC.

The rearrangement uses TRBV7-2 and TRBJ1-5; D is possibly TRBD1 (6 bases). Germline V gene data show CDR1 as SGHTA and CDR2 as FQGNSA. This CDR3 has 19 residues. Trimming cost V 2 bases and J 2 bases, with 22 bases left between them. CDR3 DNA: TGTGCCAGCAGCTTAAGGGGGAGACTCTATGATCATGGCAATCAGCCCCAGCATTTT. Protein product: CASSLRGRLYDHGNQPQHF.

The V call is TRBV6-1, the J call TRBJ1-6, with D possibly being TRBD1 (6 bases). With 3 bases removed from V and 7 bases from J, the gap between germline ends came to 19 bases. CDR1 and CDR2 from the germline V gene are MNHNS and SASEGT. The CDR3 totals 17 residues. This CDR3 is CASSDLTGLRGNSPLHF. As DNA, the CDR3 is TGTGCCAGCAGTGATCTGACAGGCCTCCGGGGAAATTCACCCCTCCACTTT.

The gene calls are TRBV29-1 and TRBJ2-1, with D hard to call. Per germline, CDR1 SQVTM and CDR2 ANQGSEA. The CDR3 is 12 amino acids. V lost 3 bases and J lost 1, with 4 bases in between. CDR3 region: CSVDRSYNEQFF. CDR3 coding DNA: TGCAGCGTTGACAGATCCTACAATGAGCAGTTCTTC.

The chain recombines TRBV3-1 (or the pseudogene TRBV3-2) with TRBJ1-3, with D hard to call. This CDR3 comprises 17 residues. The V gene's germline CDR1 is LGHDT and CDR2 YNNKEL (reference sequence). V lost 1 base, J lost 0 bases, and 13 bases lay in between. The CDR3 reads CASSQVPVPPSGNTIYF. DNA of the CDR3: TGTGCCAGCAGCCAAGTCCCGGTTCCCCCCTCTGGAAACACCATATATTTT.

The CDR3 bases are TGCAGCGTCGTTTCCGGGACAGGGTACAATGAGCAGTTCTTC. Protein sequence: CSVVSGTGYNEQFF. This chain connects TRBV29-1 to TRBJ2-1, with 9 nucleotides matching TRBD1. Germline loops: CDR1 SQVTM, CDR2 ANQGSEA. The trim removed 6 bases at V and 4 bases at J, leaving 7 bases unmatched. The CDR3 has 14 amino acids.

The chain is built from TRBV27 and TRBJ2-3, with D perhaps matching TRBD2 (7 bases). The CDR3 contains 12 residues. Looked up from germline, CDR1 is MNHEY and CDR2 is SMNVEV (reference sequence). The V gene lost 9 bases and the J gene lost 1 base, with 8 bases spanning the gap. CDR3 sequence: CARGGGTDTQYF. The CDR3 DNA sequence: TGTGCCAGAGGGGGGGGCACAGATACGCAGTATTTT.

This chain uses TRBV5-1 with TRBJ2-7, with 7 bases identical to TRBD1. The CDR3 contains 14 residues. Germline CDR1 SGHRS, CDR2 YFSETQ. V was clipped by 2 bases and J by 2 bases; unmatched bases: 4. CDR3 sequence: CASSFRDSPYEQYF. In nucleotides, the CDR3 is TGCGCCAGCAGCTTTAGGGACAGCCCCTACGAGCAGTACTTC.

CDR3: CASSQASGREQYF. CDR3 DNA: TGTGCCAGCAGCCAAGCATCAGGGCGCGAGCAGTACTTC. The chain uses TRBV14 and TRBJ2-7, with D perhaps matching TRBD1 (5 bases). This CDR3 comprises 13 residues. Germline values: CDR1 SGHDN, CDR2 FVKESK. The V and J ends lost 1 base and 6 bases respectively, with 10 bases between them. The full variable domain, with the rest looked up from reference TRBV14 and TRBJ2-7, is EAGVTQFPSHSVIEKGQTVTLRCDPISGHDNLYWYRRVMGKEIKFLLHFVKESKQDESGMPNNRFLAERTGGTYSTLKVQPAELEDSGVYFCASSQASGREQYFGPGTRLTVT.

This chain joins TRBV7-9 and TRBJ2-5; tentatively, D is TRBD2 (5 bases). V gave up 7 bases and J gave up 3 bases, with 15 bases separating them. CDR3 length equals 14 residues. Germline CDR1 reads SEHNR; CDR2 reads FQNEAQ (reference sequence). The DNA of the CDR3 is TGTGCCAGCAACGATCGGGGTGCTAAAGAGACCCAGTACTTC. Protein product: CASNDRGAKETQYF.

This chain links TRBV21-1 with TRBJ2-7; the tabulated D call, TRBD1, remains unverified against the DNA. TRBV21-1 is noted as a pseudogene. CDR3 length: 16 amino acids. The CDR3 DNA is TGTGCCAGCCCCCTCATGACAGGGTCTGTAACCTACGAGCAGTACTTC. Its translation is CASPLMTGSVTYEQYF.

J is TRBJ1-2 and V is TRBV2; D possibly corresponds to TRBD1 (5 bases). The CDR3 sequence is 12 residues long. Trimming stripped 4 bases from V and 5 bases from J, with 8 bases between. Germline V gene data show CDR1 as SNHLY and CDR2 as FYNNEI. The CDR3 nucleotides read TGTGCCAGCAGTGTAGACAGTTATGGCTACACCTTC. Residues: CASSVDSYGYTF.

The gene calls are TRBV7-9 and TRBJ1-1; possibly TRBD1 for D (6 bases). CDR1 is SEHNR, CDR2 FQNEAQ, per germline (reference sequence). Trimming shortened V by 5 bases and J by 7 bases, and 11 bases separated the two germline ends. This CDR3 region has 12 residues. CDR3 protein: CASSSGQIEAFF. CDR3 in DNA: TGTGCCAGCAGCAGCGGACAGATTGAAGCTTTCTTT.

The DNA for the CDR3 is TGTGCCAGCAGCTTAGCGGAGGACAGGGGGGCGCAGTACTTC. The encoded protein is CASSLAEDRGAQYF. The chain combines TRBV7-9 with TRBJ2-7; 10 nucleotides line up with TRBD1. The length of the CDR3 is 14 residues. With V trimmed by 0 bases and J by 9 bases, 5 bases remained unmatched. Looked up from germline, CDR1 is SEHNR and CDR2 is FQNEAQ (reference sequence).

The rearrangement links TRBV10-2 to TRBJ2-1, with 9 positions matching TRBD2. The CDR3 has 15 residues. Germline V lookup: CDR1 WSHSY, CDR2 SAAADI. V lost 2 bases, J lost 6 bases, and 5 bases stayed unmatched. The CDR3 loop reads CASSERIAGVNEQFF. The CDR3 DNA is TGCGCCAGCAGTGAGAGGATAGCGGGGGTCAATGAGCAGTTCTTC.

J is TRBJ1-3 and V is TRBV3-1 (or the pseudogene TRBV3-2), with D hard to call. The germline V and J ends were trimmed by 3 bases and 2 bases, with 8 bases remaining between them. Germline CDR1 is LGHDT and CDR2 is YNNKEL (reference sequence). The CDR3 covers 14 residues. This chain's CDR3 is CASSHGSAGNTIYF. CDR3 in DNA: TGTGCCAGCAGCCATGGGAGTGCTGGAAACACCATATATTTT.

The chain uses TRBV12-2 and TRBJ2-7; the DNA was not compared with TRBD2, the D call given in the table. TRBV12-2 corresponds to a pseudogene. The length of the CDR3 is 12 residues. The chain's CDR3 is CASRLLRYEQYF. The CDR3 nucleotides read TGTGCAAGTCGCTTACTACGCTACGAGCAGTACTTC.

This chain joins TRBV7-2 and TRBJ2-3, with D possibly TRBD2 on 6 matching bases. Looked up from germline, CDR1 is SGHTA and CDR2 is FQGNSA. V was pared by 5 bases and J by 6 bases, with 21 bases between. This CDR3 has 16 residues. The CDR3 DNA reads TGTGCCAGCAGCCTGAGGCCGCCTTCAGGGAGGGATACGCAGTATTTT. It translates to CASSLRPPSGRDTQYF.

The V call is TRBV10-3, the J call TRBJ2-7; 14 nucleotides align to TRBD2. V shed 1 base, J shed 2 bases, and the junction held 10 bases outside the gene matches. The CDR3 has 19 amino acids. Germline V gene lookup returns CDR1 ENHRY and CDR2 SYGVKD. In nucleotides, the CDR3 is TGTGCCATCAGTGAGTACCAGACAAAGGGACTAGCGGGAGCCTACGAGCAGTACTTC. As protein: CAISEYQTKGLAGAYEQYF.

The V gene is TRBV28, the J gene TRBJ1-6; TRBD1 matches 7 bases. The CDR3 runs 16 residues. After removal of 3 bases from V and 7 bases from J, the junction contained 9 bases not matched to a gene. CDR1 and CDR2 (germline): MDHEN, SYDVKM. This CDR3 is CASSFIPGQRNSPLHF. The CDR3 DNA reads TGTGCCAGCAGTTTTATACCGGGACAGAGGAATTCACCCCTCCACTTT.

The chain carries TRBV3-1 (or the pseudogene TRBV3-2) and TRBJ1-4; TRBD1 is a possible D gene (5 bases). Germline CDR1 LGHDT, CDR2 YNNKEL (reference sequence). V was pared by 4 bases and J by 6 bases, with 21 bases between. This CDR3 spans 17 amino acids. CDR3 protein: CASSPDLGTGTYEKLFF. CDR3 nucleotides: TGTGCCAGCAGCCCGGACCTGGGGACTGGTACCTATGAAAAACTGTTTTTT.

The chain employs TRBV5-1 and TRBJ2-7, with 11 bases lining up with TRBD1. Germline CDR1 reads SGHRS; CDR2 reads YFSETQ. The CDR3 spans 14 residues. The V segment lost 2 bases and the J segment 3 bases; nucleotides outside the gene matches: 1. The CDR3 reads CASSFGTGGYEQYF. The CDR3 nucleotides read TGCGCCAGCAGCTTTGGGACAGGGGGCTACGAGCAGTACTTC.

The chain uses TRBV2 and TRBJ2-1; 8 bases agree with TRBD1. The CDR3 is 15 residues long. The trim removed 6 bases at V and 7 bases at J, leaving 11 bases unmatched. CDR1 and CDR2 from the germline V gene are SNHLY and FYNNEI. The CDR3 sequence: CASSKTGEARNEQFF. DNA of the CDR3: TGTGCCAGCAGCAAGACAGGGGAAGCGCGAAATGAGCAGTTCTTC.